Included here is one T cell receptor beta chain sequence, with context. These data originate in a study of cytomegalovirus exposure and HLA in healthy donors. In the PCR, 60 Vbeta and 13 Jbeta primers were used. Repertoires were generated with immunoSEQ multiplex PCR, while TCRdb's copy carries only in-frame clones and drops some. The sample includes about 200,000 clones. The germline CDR1 and CDR2 sequences are MNHEY and SVGAGI. CDR3 length: 15 residues. V lost 7 bases and J 2 bases, leaving 12 bases between the germline ends. The gene calls are TRBV6-5 and TRBJ2-6; D gene uncertain. The sample consisted of PBMCs. This sequence originates from a boy aged 5-17 years in good health and CMV-seronegative. The CDR3 region has the DNA TGTGCCAGCAAACCCCGACACCCTGGGGCCAACGTCCTGACTTTC. Its protein is CASKPRHPGANVLTF.